This TCR beta chain was documented in a study of shared clonotypes between healthy human individuals. Study information: Researchers assigned three CD4 naive, three CD4 memory, two CD8 naive and one CD8 memory plate to each donor.

A split of CD4+ cells into CD45RA+ naive and CD45RA-negative memory subsets was performed. Concerning this clone itself: What it binds is unknown.

CDR1 and CDR2 (germline): KGHSH, LQKENI. V shed 1 base and J shed 5 bases, with 9 bases lying between them. This CDR3 is 13 amino acids long. Every subset's genomic DNA went evenly onto several immunoSEQ plates. Sequencing used immunoSEQ multiplex PCR; TCRdb keeps in-frame clones, though not all of them. The data contain some 1,600,000 clones, approximately 98% of them seen just once; the ten biggest clones take up about 0.45%. Study-wide points: Some clonotypes were shared by all four sorted-subset donors, while others were not shared. The non-shared ones had lower generation probabilities than the shared ones.

Sequenced: naive CD4+ T cells sorted from blood. Subset reported: CD45RA+ positively selected. This clonotype was sampled from a man aged 25-40 years in good health. V and J are TRBV18 and TRBJ2-7; D is possibly TRBD2 (5 bases). CDR3 sequence (DNA): TGTGCCAGCTCACCACGCGGGTGGGACGAGCAGTACTTC. It translates to CASSPRGWDEQYF.